Below, 15 T cell receptor beta chains from the same sample are listed, as sequenced in a study of cytomegalovirus exposure and HLA in healthy donors (dated by TCRdb to about 2017). Library preparation employed the immunoSEQ multiplex PCR assay. For the multiplex PCR, a mixture combining 60 forward primers for TCR Vbeta segments and 13 reverse primers for TCR Jbeta segments was used. In its TCRdb copy, this immuneACCESS table keeps in-frame sequences only and misses some clones. Where compared with another copy, unresolved V genes explain less than half of these, and the others have no known cause. A total of fewer than 200,000 clones appear in this sample, 70% to 80% of them only once. The ten biggest clones cover roughly 1.3% of the sample. Material for sequencing was PBMCs. These receptors originate from a woman aged 45 to 65 in good health and CMV-seronegative.

This clone came up a few times. At one boundary the junction diverges from the germline segment, which might be a read error. V gene TRBV7-7 combines with J gene TRBJ1-2; D is undetermined. The CDR3 sequence is 12 residues long. In germline, CDR1 is SSHAT, CDR2 FNYEAQ (reference sequence). DNA for the CDR3: TGTGCTAGCAACTTTGGGCACTATGGCTACACCTTC. It codes for CASNFGHYGYTF.

The chain is built from TRBV5-1 and TRBJ2-1; tentatively, D is TRBD2 (6 bases). V shed 4 bases and J shed 0 bases, with 11 bases lying between them. Germline CDR1 SGHRS, CDR2 YFSETQ. The CDR3 length is 15 residues. CDR3 DNA: TGCGCCAGCAGCCTTAGCGGTGACTCCTACAATGAGCAGTTCTTC. This codes for CASSLSGDSYNEQFF.

This sequence joins TRBV7-2 and TRBJ1-1; D perhaps matches TRBD1 (6 bases). V lost 3 bases and J lost 5, with 19 bases in between. Germline V lookup: CDR1 SGHTA, CDR2 FQGNSA. The CDR3 runs 16 residues. The CDR3 DNA sequence: TGTGCCAGCAGCTTCTTCAGGGGCGACCTAGGTACTGAAGCTTTCTTT. This encodes CASSFFRGDLGTEAFF.

The chain recombines TRBV7-9 with TRBJ2-7, with 11 bases fitting TRBD1. There are 19 residues in the CDR3. Germline V gives CDR1 SEHNR, CDR2 FQNEAQ (reference sequence). Trimming took 5 bases from V and 2 from J; bases not matched to a gene: 17. The chain's CDR3 is CASSTTGQGALWGTYEQYF. CDR3 sequence (DNA): TGTGCCAGCAGCACGACCGGACAGGGGGCGCTTTGGGGCACCTACGAGCAGTACTTC. Based on the CDR3 plus reference TRBV7-9 and TRBJ2-7, the full variable domain is DTGVSQNPRHKITKRGQNVTFRCDPISEHNRLYWYRQTLGQGPEFLTYFQNEAQLEKSRLLSDRFSAERPKGSFSTLEIQRTEQGDSAMYLCASSTTGQGALWGTYEQYFGPGTRLTVT.

This clone was observed a single time. The chain employs TRBV30 and TRBJ2-7, with 9 bases matching TRBD1. Germline CDR1 reads GTSNPN; CDR2 reads SVGIG (reference sequence). The length of the CDR3 is 16 residues. V gave up 3 bases and J gave up 4 bases; unmatched junction bases: 13. CDR3 sequence: CAWSSGTGRIIYEQYF. The CDR3 region has the DNA TGTGCCTGGAGCTCCGGGACAGGGAGGATCATTTACGAGCAGTACTTC.

The table lists this clone with a few counts. The chain joins TRBV5-8 to TRBJ1-2, with 9 nucleotides matching TRBD1. The V gene's germline CDR1 is SGHTS and CDR2 YDEGEE. Trimming cost V 2 bases and J 4 bases; bases outside gene matches: 9. CDR3 length: 16 residues. CDR3 amino acids: CASSFGQGTPSYGYTF. CDR3 DNA sequence: TGTGCCAGCAGCTTCGGACAGGGGACCCCCTCCTATGGCTACACCTTC.

This chain uses TRBV27 with TRBJ2-7; weak D call: TRBD1 (5 bases). CDR1 MNHEY and CDR2 SMNVEV come from the germline V gene (reference sequence). Trimming removed 0 bases at V and 2 bases at J, with 17 bases between. CDR3 length: 17 amino acids. The CDR3 nucleotides read TGTGCCAGCAGTTTATCCTTCCAGGGCCGGATGCCCTACGAGCAGTACTTC. This codes for CASSLSFQGRMPYEQYF.

The CDR3 spells CASSQGPSLTSEQFF. The DNA of the CDR3 is TGTGCCAGCAGCCAGGGGCCCTCCCTTACCTCTGAGCAGTTCTTC. The rearrangement joins TRBV7-9 to TRBJ2-1; tentatively, D is TRBD1 (6 bases). V was pared by 5 bases and J by 9 bases, with 20 bases between. The CDR3 runs to 15 residues. Per the germline V gene, CDR1 is SEHNR and CDR2 is FQNEAQ (reference sequence).

Here the CDR3 reads CASSPLGGSNQPQHF. DNA for the CDR3: TGTGCCAGCAGCCCGTTGGGGGGAAGCAATCAGCCCCAGCATTTT. The chain links TRBV5-5 to TRBJ1-5; D is perhaps TRBD1 (5 bases). Trimming removed 4 bases at V and 1 base at J, with 12 bases between. Germline V lookup: CDR1 SGHKS, CDR2 YYEKEE (reference sequence). The CDR3 length is 15 residues.

The gene calls are TRBV7-7 and TRBJ2-5; possible D gene TRBD1, 6 bases. The germline V gene encodes CDR1 SSHAT and CDR2 FNYEAQ (reference sequence). Trimming left V 6 bases short and J 3 bases short, with 14 bases between. This CDR3 comprises 14 residues. The CDR3 DNA is TGTGCCAGCAGTCCTACAGGGTCTAAAGAGACCCAGTACTTC. Its protein product is CASSPTGSKETQYF.

The rearrangement links TRBV7-9 to TRBJ2-7, with TRBD2 matching over 9 bases. Per germline, CDR1 SEHNR and CDR2 FQNEAQ (reference sequence). With 4 bases clipped from V and 4 bases from J, the junction kept 17 bases outside the gene matches. This CDR3 has 18 residues. The CDR3 region is CASSSPSPLAGVRYEQYF. The CDR3 DNA sequence: TGTGCCAGCAGCTCGCCTTCCCCTTTAGCGGGAGTAAGATACGAGCAGTACTTC.

The V call is TRBV11-2, the J call TRBJ2-5; D is ambiguous. The J call could be wrong; TRBJ2-7 is a better fit for the DNA end. This CDR3 spans 13 amino acids. The germline CDR1 and CDR2 sequences are SGHAT and FQNNGV. CDR3 coding DNA: TGTGCCAGCAGCTTAGGCAGGATCTACGAGCAGTACTTC. It translates to CASSLGRIYEQYF.

The rearrangement links TRBV30 to TRBJ1-4; D is unclear. Trimming took off 7 bases at V and 5 bases at J, with 11 bases between the two ends. This CDR3 has 12 residues. From germline, CDR1 is GTSNPN and CDR2 SVGIG (reference sequence). The CDR3 DNA follows: TGTGCCTCCGGGGTCGGGAATGAAAAACTGTTTTTT. It translates to CASGVGNEKLFF.

The rearrangement uses TRBV5-1 and TRBJ2-1, with 8 bases that match TRBD1. The CDR3 loop spans 16 amino acids. V lost 2 bases, J lost 1 base, and 5 bases stayed unmatched. The germline V gene has CDR1 SGHRS and CDR2 YFSETQ. The CDR3, as DNA: TGCGCCAGCAGCTTCCAGGGGGCCGCTTCCTACAATGAGCAGTTCTTC. Protein product: CASSFQGAASYNEQFF.

The DNA for the CDR3 is TGTGCCAGCAGCCAAGTCCTCTGGCGGGCATCATCCTACAATGAGCAGTTCTTC. Translating it yields CASSQVLWRASSYNEQFF. This chain connects TRBV4-2 to TRBJ2-1; the D gene is possibly TRBD2 (5 bases). Deletions cut 1 base from V and 1 base from J, with 17 bases between. This CDR3 is built from 18 residues. Germline CDR1 and CDR2: LGHNA and YNFKEQ.